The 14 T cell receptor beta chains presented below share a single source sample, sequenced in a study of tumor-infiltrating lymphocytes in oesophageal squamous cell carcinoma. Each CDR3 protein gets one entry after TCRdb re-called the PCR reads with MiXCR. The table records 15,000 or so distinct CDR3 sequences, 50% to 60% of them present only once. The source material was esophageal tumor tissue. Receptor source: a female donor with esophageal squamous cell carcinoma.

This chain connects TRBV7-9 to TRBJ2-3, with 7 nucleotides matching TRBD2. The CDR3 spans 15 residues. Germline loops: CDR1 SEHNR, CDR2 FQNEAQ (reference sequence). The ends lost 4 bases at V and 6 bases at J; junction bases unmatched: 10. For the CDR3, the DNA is TGTGCCAGCAGCTCCAACGCGGGAGAACTGGATACGCAGTATTTT. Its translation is CASSSNAGELDTQYF.

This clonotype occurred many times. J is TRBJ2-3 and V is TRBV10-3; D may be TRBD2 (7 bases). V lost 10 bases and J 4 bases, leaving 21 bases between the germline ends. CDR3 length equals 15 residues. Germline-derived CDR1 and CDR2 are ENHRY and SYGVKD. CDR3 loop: CATLLGGAGSDTQYF. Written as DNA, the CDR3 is TGTGCCACCCTTTTAGGGGGGGCCGGGTCAGATACGCAGTATTTT.

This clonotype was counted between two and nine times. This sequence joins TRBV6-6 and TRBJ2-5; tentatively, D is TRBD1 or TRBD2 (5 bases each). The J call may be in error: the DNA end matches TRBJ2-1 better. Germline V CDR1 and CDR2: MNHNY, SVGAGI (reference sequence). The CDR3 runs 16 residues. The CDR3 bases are TGTGCCAGCAGTTCCCACGGGACGGAGAATCACAATGAGCAGTTCTTC. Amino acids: CASSSHGTENHNEQFF.

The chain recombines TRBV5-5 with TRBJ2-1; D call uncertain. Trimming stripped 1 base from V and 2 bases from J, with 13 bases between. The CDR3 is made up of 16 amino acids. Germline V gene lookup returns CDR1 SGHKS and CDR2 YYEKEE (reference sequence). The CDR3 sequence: CASSLSSAPTYNEQFF. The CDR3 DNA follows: TGTGCCAGCAGCTTGTCCTCTGCCCCAACCTACAATGAGCAGTTCTTC.

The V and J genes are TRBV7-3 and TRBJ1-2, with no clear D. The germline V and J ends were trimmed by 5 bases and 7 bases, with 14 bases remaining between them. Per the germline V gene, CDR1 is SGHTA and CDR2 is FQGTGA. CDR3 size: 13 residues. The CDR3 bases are TGTGCCAGCAGCCTCCCCGGGCTGCGTGGCTACACCTTC. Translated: CASSLPGLRGYTF.

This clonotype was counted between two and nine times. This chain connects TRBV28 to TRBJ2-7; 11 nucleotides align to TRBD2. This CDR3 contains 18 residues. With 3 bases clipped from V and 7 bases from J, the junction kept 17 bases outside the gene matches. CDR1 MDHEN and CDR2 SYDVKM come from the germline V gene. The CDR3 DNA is TGTGCCAGCAGTTTCCCCGGGACTAGCGGATACTCCTACAATGAGCAGTACTTC. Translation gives CASSFPGTSGYSYNEQYF.

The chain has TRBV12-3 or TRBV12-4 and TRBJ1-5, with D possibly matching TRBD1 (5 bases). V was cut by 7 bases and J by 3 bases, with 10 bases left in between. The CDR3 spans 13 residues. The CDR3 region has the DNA TGTGCCAGCACCGGGGGAATCAATCAGCCCCAGCATTTT. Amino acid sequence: CASTGGINQPQHF.

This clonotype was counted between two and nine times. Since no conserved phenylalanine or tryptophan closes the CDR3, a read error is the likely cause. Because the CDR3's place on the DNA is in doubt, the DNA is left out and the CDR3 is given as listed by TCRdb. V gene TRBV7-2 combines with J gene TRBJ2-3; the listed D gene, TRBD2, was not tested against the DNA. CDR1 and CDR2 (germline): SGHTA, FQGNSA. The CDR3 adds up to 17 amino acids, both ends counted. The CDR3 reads CASSVTSGVNNEQFFGP.

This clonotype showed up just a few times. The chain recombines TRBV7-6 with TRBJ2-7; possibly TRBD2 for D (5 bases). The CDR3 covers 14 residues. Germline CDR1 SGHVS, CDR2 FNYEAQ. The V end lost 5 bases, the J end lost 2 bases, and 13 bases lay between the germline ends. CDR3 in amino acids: CASSPGSVTYEQYF. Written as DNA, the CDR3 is TGTGCCAGCAGCCCCGGTAGCGTTACCTACGAGCAGTACTTC.

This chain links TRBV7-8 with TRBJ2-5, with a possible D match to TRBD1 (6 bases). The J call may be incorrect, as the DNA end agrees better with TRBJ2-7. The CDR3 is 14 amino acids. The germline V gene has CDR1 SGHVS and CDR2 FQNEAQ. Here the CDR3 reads CASSLAQGRYEQYF. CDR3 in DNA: TGTGCCAGCAGCTTAGCACAGGGACGCTACGAGCAGTACTTC.

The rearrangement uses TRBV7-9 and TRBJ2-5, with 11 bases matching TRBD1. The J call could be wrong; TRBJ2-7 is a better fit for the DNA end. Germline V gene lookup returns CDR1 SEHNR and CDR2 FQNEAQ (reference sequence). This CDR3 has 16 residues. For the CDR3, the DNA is TGTGCCAGCAGCGTGGACAGGGGGCGCGGTAGGTACGAGCAGTACTTC. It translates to CASSVDRGRGRYEQYF.

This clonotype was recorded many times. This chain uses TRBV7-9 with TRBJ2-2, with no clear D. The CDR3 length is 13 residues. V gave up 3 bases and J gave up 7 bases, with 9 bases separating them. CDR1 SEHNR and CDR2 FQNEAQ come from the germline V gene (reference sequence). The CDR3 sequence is CASSFNQRGELFF. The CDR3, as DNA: TGTGCCAGCAGCTTCAATCAGCGCGGGGAGCTGTTTTTT.

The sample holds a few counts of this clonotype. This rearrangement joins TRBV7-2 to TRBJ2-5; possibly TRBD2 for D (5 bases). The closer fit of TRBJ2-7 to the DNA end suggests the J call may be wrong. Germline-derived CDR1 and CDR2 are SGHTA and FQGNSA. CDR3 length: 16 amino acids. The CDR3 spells CASSSPLGRVRYEQYF. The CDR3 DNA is TGTGCCAGCAGCTCCCCCCTAGGGCGGGTCCGGTACGAGCAGTACTTC.

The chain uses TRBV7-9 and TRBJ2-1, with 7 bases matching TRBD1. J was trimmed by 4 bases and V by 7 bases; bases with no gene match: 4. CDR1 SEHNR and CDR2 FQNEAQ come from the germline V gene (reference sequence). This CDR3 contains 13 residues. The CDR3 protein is CASKWDRYNEQFF. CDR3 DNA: TGTGCCAGCAAGTGGGACAGATACAATGAGCAGTTCTTC. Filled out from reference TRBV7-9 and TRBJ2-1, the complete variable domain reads DTGVSQNPRHKITKRGQNVTFRCDPISEHNRLYWYRQTLGQGPEFLTYFQNEAQLEKSRLLSDRFSAERPKGSFSTLEIQRTEQGDSAMYLCASKWDRYNEQFFGPGTRLTVL.